The 24 T cell receptor beta chains presented below share a single source sample, sequenced in a study of PD-L1 blockade in urothelial cancer. Sequencing was performed with immunoSEQ multiplex PCR; in TCRdb, only in-frame clones are kept and a portion is missing. Here the sample spans about 56,000 clones, approximately 86% being singletons. The sequences come from PBMCs, collected around atezolizumab (anti-PD-L1) treatment. Source of these receptors: a man aged 50 to 60 with urothelial cancer.

This chain connects TRBV7-2 to TRBJ2-3; the D gene is possibly TRBD2 (6 bases). CDR3 length equals 14 residues. V shed 8 bases and J shed 0 bases, with 12 bases lying between them. Germline loops: CDR1 SGHTA, CDR2 FQGNSA. The CDR3 is CASLRRDSTDTQYF. CDR3 nucleotides: TGTGCCAGCTTGCGGCGGGATAGCACAGATACGCAGTATTTT.

The V gene is TRBV27, the J gene TRBJ2-7; perhaps TRBD2 as D (5 bases). Germline V gene sequence: CDR1 MNHEY, CDR2 SMNVEV (reference sequence). Trimming stripped 6 bases from V and 2 bases from J, with 11 bases between. The length of the CDR3 is 13 residues. CDR3 loop: CASRLGSAYEQYF. CDR3 bases: TGTGCCAGCAGACTAGGGTCCGCCTACGAGCAGTACTTC.

Only one count was recorded for this clone. The chain recombines TRBV5-8 with TRBJ1-4, with a weak D call TRBD1 (6 bases). Per germline, CDR1 SGHTS and CDR2 YDEGEE. Trimming took off 5 bases at V and 1 base at J, with 12 bases between the two ends. This CDR3 has 15 residues. CDR3 in DNA: TGTGCCAGCAGATCAACAGGGTTAACTAATGAAAAACTGTTTTTT. It encodes CASRSTGLTNEKLFF.

This clone was observed a handful of times. The rearrangement joins TRBV18 to TRBJ1-6, with unresolved D. This CDR3 spans 15 amino acids. Germline lookup yields CDR1 KGHSH and CDR2 LQKENI. V lost 3 bases to trimming and J lost 0 bases, with 6 bases between them. The CDR3: CASSPEFSYNSPLHF. The CDR3 DNA reads as TGTGCCAGCTCACCGGAGTTCTCCTATAATTCACCCCTCCACTTT. The variable domain in full, completed from reference TRBV18 and TRBJ1-6, reads NAGVMQNPRHLVRRRGQEARLRCSPMKGHSHVYWYRQLPEEGLKFMVYLQKENIIDESGMPKERFSAEFPKEGPSILRIQQVVRGDSAAYFCASSPEFSYNSPLHFGNGTRLTVT.

V gene TRBV28 combines with J gene TRBJ1-3; D remains unclear. Trimming removed 8 bases at V and 4 bases at J, with 3 bases between. Germline V lookup: CDR1 MDHEN, CDR2 SYDVKM. The CDR3 is 10 residues long. CDR3 sequence (DNA): TGTGCCAGCTCAGGAAACACCATATATTTT. Protein: CASSGNTIYF.

The chain uses TRBV19 and TRBJ1-2; D might be TRBD1 (6 bases). The V gene lost 7 bases and the J gene lost 4 bases, with 16 bases spanning the gap. Germline V lookup: CDR1 LNHDA, CDR2 SQIVND (reference sequence). CDR3 length: 14 residues. CDR3 residues: CASTPAGGIYGYTF. CDR3 DNA: TGTGCCAGTACCCCGGCGGGGGGCATCTATGGCTACACCTTC.

The V and J genes are TRBV2 and TRBJ2-7; TRBD2 matches at 12 bases. This CDR3 is 14 amino acids long. V trimming: 8 bases; J trimming: 10 bases; junction bases outside the gene matches: 12. Germline CDR1 SNHLY, CDR2 FYNNEI. This CDR3 is CASVVGLAGGVQYF. CDR3 nucleotides: TGTGCCAGCGTGGTGGGGCTAGCGGGAGGGGTCCAGTACTTC.

Here the CDR3 DNA reads TGTGCCAGCAGTCCCCGGGACTTCCACACAGATACGCAGTATTTT. It is translated as CASSPRDFHTDTQYF. This sequence joins TRBV27 and TRBJ2-3, with a weak D call TRBD2 (6 bases). V lost 5 bases, J lost 2 bases, and 14 bases lay in between. Germline CDR1 and CDR2: MNHEY and SMNVEV (reference sequence). The CDR3 has 15 residues.

The chain links TRBV4-2 to TRBJ2-3; weak D call: TRBD2 (6 bases). CDR3 size: 16 residues. Between the trimmed V and J ends, which lost 2 bases and 6 bases, there was a span of 18 bases. From germline, CDR1 is LGHNA and CDR2 YNFKEQ. CDR3 coding DNA: TGTGCCAGCAGCCAAAGATCCGGGACTCCCTCGGATACGCAGTATTTT. Its translation: CASSQRSGTPSDTQYF.

This clone appeared a single time. The V and J genes are TRBV5-6 and TRBJ2-2, with 7 bases identical to TRBD2. Germline CDR1 SGHDT, CDR2 YYEEEE. CDR3 length equals 16 residues. The ends lost 2 bases at V and 2 bases at J; junction bases unmatched: 6. The CDR3 DNA is TGTGCCAGCAGCTTTCTGGGAGGGCCTAACACCGGGGAGCTGTTTTTT. This sequence encodes CASSFLGGPNTGELFF.

The chain carries TRBV19 and TRBJ2-1, with 8 bases aligning to TRBD1. Germline V lookup: CDR1 LNHDA, CDR2 SQIVND (reference sequence). The CDR3 consists of 15 residues. Trimming took 5 bases from V and 5 from J; bases not matched to a gene: 8. The CDR3 region is CASSLWGTGNNEQFF. The CDR3 coding sequence is TGTGCCAGTAGTTTGTGGGGGACAGGTAACAATGAGCAGTTCTTC.

The chain uses TRBV5-6 and TRBJ1-5, with a possible D match to TRBD1 (5 bases). V shed 1 base and J shed 3 bases, with 11 bases lying between them. CDR3 length equals 15 residues. Germline values: CDR1 SGHDT, CDR2 YYEEEE. Written as DNA, the CDR3 is TGTGCCAGCAGCTTGTTGGGGCAGGACAATCAGCCCCAGCATTTT. Amino acids: CASSLLGQDNQPQHF.

The V call is TRBV5-1, the J call TRBJ2-1; TRBD1 aligns across 9 bases. CDR1 SGHRS and CDR2 YFSETQ come from the germline V gene. This CDR3 region has 14 residues. V dropped 4 bases and J dropped 8; count of bases not matched to a gene: 7. The CDR3 region has the DNA TGCGCCAGCAGCCGGGACAGGGCGAGCGATGAGCAGTTCTTC. Its protein product is CASSRDRASDEQFF.

The chain carries TRBV4-1 and TRBJ2-5; 7 bases align to TRBD1. This CDR3 has 15 residues. J was trimmed by 5 bases and V by 0 bases; bases with no gene match: 6. CDR1 is MGHRA, CDR2 YSYEKL, per germline. CDR3 protein: CASSQDLRGRETQYF. The CDR3 region has the DNA TGCGCCAGCAGCCAAGATTTGAGGGGGCGGGAGACCCAGTACTTC.

This clone occurred once. V is TRBV7-9 and J is TRBJ2-3; D remains ambiguous. The V gene's germline CDR1 is SEHNR and CDR2 FQNEAQ (reference sequence). V was clipped by 3 bases and J by 3 bases, with 10 bases between them. This CDR3 contains 14 residues. The CDR3 DNA reads as TGTGCCAGCAGCTTGGGCAGGTCGACAGATACGCAGTATTTT. Its protein is CASSLGRSTDTQYF.

The V call is TRBV28, the J call TRBJ1-1; tentative D call: TRBD1 (6 bases). The CDR3 runs 16 residues. The germline V and J ends were trimmed by 6 bases and 1 base, with 18 bases remaining between them. CDR1 is MDHEN and CDR2 is SYDVKM in the germline V gene. The CDR3 DNA reads as TGTGCCAGCAGACCACGAAAAGGGGGGGCGAACACTGAAGCTTTCTTT. The encoded protein is CASRPRKGGANTEAFF.

The gene calls are TRBV28 and TRBJ1-6, with 7 bases lining up with TRBD1. V shed 6 bases and J 8 bases; nucleotides not matched to a gene: 7. The CDR3 contains 14 residues. Germline-derived CDR1 and CDR2 are MDHEN and SYDVKM. CDR3 in amino acids: CASRITGVDSPLHF. The CDR3 coding sequence is TGTGCCAGCAGGATTACAGGGGTTGATTCACCCCTCCACTTT.

The chain couples TRBV28 to TRBJ2-5, with TRBD1 identical over 7 bases. The V gene's germline CDR1 is MDHEN and CDR2 SYDVKM. The V and J ends lost 6 bases and 6 bases, in that order; junction bases with no gene match: 7. The CDR3 has 13 residues. CDR3: CASRIGGAKTQYF. The CDR3 region has the DNA TGTGCCAGCAGGATAGGGGGCGCGAAGACCCAGTACTTC. The whole variable domain, filled in from reference TRBV28 and TRBJ2-5, reads DVKVTQSSRYLVKRTGEKVFLECVQDMDHENMFWYRQDPGLGLRLIYFSYDVKMKEKGDIPEGYSVSREKKERFSLILESASTNQTSMYLCASRIGGAKTQYFGPGTRLLVL.

This rearrangement joins TRBV9 to TRBJ1-3; weak D call: TRBD1 (5 bases). The germline V and J ends were trimmed by 4 bases and 2 bases, with 13 bases remaining between them. This CDR3 has 15 amino acids. Germline V gene lookup returns CDR1 SGDLS and CDR2 YYNGEE. The CDR3 protein is CASSLTGGPGNTIYF. In nucleotides, the CDR3 is TGTGCCAGCAGCCTTACGGGGGGACCTGGAAACACCATATATTTT.

The chain employs TRBV5-4 and TRBJ2-3; possible D gene TRBD2, 5 bases. Per germline, CDR1 SGHNT and CDR2 YYREEE (reference sequence). The CDR3 runs 15 residues. Trimming pared 3 bases from V and 0 bases from J, leaving 11 bases between. The CDR3 loop is CASSSGLGSTDTQYF. In nucleotides, the CDR3 is TGTGCCAGCAGCTCAGGACTGGGTAGCACAGATACGCAGTATTTT.

The rearrangement joins TRBV18 to TRBJ2-2; D is possibly TRBD1 (6 bases). CDR1 is KGHSH and CDR2 is LQKENI in the germline V gene. CDR3 size: 14 residues. Trimming shortened V by 2 bases and J by 6 bases, and 10 bases separated the two germline ends. The CDR3 spells CASSPWTEPGELFF. The CDR3, as DNA: TGTGCCAGCTCACCATGGACAGAACCCGGGGAGCTGTTTTTT. Full variable domain (remainder filled in from reference TRBV18 and TRBJ2-2): NAGVMQNPRHLVRRRGQEARLRCSPMKGHSHVYWYRQLPEEGLKFMVYLQKENIIDESGMPKERFSAEFPKEGPSILRIQQVVRGDSAAYFCASSPWTEPGELFFGEGSRLTVL.

V gene TRBV5-1 combines with J gene TRBJ2-1; 10 nucleotides match TRBD1. The CDR3 spans 15 residues. Germline assignment: CDR1 SGHRS and CDR2 YFSETQ. The trim removed 7 bases at V and 5 bases at J, leaving 9 bases unmatched. The CDR3 is CASGQTGGIHNEQFF. The DNA for the CDR3 is TGCGCCAGCGGTCAGACAGGGGGCATCCACAATGAGCAGTTCTTC.

The V gene is TRBV5-1, the J gene TRBJ2-7; 7 bases map to TRBD1. Germline V CDR1 and CDR2: SGHRS, YFSETQ. The V and J ends lost 4 bases and 1 base, in that order; junction bases with no gene match: 5. The CDR3 has 14 amino acids. The CDR3 is CASSHRQGSYEQYF. As DNA, the CDR3 is TGCGCCAGCAGCCATAGACAGGGATCCTACGAGCAGTACTTC.

V usage is TRBV28 and J usage is TRBJ2-3, with 9 positions matching TRBD1. CDR1 MDHEN and CDR2 SYDVKM come from the germline V gene. J lost 0 bases, V lost 2 bases, and 0 bases had no gene match. The CDR3 is made up of 15 amino acids. CDR3 DNA sequence: TGTGCCAGCAGTTTAGGGACAGGGAGCACAGATACGCAGTATTTT. Protein sequence: CASSLGTGSTDTQYF.